Described below is a single T cell receptor beta chain sequence and its context. Other DNA sequences of this sample code for an identical CDR3. Original methodology: Amplified reference gene primers provided the basis for estimating nucleated cell counts. Produced via immunoSEQ multiplex PCR; TCRdb's table is partial and in-frame only. V and J calls and clone size are given by that table; D and trimming were obtained from the DNA. The table includes more than 250,000 clones, roughly 91% detected once. These data are taken from a study of blood T cell repertoires in COVID-19. At the level of the study: Samples representing acute and convalescent COVID-19 were sourced from the United States, Italy and Spain. T cells, B-cell-depleted T cells, or PBMCs provided the cDNA or gDNA that served as material.

The length of the CDR3 is 16 residues. Trimming left V 4 bases short and J 5 bases short, with 17 bases between. Per germline, CDR1 MDHEN and CDR2 SYDVKM. V usage is TRBV28 and J usage is TRBJ2-2, with D possibly TRBD1 on 8 matching bases. The clonotype originates from a man aged 50-59 years with active or convalescent COVID-19. Sequenced sample: peripheral blood. The CDR3 sequence is CASSSPGQGGTGELFF. CDR3 DNA sequence: TGTGCCAGCAGTTCCCCCGGACAGGGAGGGACCGGGGAGCTGTTTTTT.